These T cell receptor beta chains were read from a single sample in a study of beta chain features in type 1 diabetes. The data were produced by immunoSEQ multiplex PCR, yet TCRdb's version contains in-frame clones alone and is incomplete. This sample has 160,000 or so clones, with roughly 9% found just once. Source material: central memory CD4+ T cells from blood. These receptors were taken from a woman in her 30s with type 1 diabetes. Each CDR3 is given with its conserved first and last residue. D genes are given only for firm matches. Clone size is given for some rows only: seen once, a few or many times, or a class if the clone is expanded.

clone size,CDR3 length,D gene,J gene,V gene,CDR3 protein,CDR3 DNA
.,14,.,TRBJ1-1,TRBV9,CASRKDTSNTEAFF,TGTGCCAGCAGAAAGGACACCTCGAACACTGAAGCTTTCTTT
.,15,.,TRBJ1-1,TRBV5-1,CASSLIPGEGTEAFF,TGCGCCAGCAGCTTGATCCCGGGGGAAGGCACTGAAGCTTTCTTT
.,15,TRBD1,TRBJ1-2,TRBV5-1,CASSLVQQGANGYTF,TGCGCCAGCAGCTTGGTTCAGCAGGGGGCAAATGGCTACACCTTC
few,20,TRBD2,TRBJ2-1,TRBV5-4,CASNLQRASGRPGSYNEQFF,TGTGCCAGCAATCTACAAAGGGCTAGCGGGAGGCCGGGATCCTACAATGAGCAGTTCTTC
.,14,.,TRBJ1-1,TRBV7-8,CASGGGGVFTEAFF,TGTGCCAGCGGTGGGGGAGGGGTGTTCACTGAAGCTTTCTTT
.,15,TRBD2,TRBJ2-1,TRBV5-1,CASSSLAGGDNEQFF,TGCGCCAGCAGCTCCTTAGCGGGAGGAGACAATGAGCAGTTCTTC
.,17,.,TRBJ1-5,TRBV4-1,CASSQDGRGSGIQPQHF,TGCGCCAGCAGCCAAGATGGACGAGGCTCAGGGATTCAGCCCCAGCATTTT
few,17,.,TRBJ2-6,TRBV5-6,CASSSSLYRAGANVLTF,TGTGCCAGCAGCTCGAGTTTGTATCGGGCTGGGGCCAACGTCCTGACTTTC
.,15,TRBD1,TRBJ1-2,TRBV7-2,CASSYGTGGDYGYTF,TGTGCCAGCAGCTACGGGACAGGGGGGGACTATGGCTACACCTTC
few,14,TRBD2,TRBJ2-5,TRBV29-1,CSGLGLAGGETQYF,TGCAGCGGCCTAGGACTAGCGGGAGGTGAGACCCAGTACTTC
few,16,.,TRBJ1-5,TRBV7-9,CASSLAAGNSNQPQHF,TGTGCCAGCAGCTTAGCGGCGGGAAATAGCAATCAGCCCCAGCATTTT
few,14,.,TRBJ1-2,TRBV28,CASSSLRGGYGYTF,TGTGCCAGCAGTTCTTTAAGGGGGGGCTATGGCTACACCTTC